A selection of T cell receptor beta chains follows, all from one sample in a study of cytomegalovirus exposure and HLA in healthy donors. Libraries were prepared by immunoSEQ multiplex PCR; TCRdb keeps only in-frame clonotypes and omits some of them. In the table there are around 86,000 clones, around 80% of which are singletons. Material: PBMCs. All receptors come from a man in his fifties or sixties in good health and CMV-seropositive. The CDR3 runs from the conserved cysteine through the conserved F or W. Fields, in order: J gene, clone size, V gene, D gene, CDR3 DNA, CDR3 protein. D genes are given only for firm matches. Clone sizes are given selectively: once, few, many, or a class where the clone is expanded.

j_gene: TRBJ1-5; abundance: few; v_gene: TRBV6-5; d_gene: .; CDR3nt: TGTGCCAGCAGTTACTCAGTCAGGATTAGCAATCAGCCCCAGCATTTT; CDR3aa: CASSYSVRISNQPQHF
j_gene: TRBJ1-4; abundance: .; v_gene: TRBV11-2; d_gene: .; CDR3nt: TGTGCCAGCAGCCCAGGGGTGGCAGACAATGAAAAACTGTTTTTT; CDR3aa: CASSPGVADNEKLFF
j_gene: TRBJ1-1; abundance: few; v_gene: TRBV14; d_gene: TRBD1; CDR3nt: TGTGCCAGCAGAATGACAGGGCGACTCGTCGGAGCTTTCTTT; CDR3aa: CASRMTGRLVGAFF
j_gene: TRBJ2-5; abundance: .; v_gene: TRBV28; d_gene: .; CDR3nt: TGTGCCAGCAGTTTAGTTCTCGGGAGTTCTGAGACCCAGTACTTC; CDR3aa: CASSLVLGSSETQYF
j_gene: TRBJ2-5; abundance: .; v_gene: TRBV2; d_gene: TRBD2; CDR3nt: TGTGCCAGCCTTAGGCTAGCGGGAGTAATAGAGACCCAGTACTTC; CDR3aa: CASLRLAGVIETQYF
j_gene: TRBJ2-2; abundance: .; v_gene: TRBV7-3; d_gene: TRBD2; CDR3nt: TGTGCCAGCAGCCCGGGGTGGCTAGCGGGCCGAGGGGGCGGGGAGCTGTTTTTT; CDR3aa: CASSPGWLAGRGGGELFF
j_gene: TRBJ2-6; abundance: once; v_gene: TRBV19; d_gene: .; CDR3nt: TGTGCCAGTAGCCCGACAGGACTTTTATTTAGCTCTGGGGCCAACGTCCTGACTTTC; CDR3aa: CASSPTGLLFSSGANVLTF
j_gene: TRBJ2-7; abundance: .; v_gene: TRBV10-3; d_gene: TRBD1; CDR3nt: TGTGCCATCAGTGATCTCGACAGGGGGGTGGTAGAGCAGTACTTC; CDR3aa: CAISDLDRGVVEQYF
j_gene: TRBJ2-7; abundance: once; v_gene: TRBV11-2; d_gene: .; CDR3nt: TGTGCCAGCAGATCCCAGCGGGTAGGGCAGAGGGAGCAGTACTTC; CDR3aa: CASRSQRVGQREQYF
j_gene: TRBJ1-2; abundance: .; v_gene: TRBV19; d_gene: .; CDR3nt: TGTGCCAGTAGTACGACAGCCCTTAACTATGGCTACACCTTC; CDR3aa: CASSTTALNYGYTF
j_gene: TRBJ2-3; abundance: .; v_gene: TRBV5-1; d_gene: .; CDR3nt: TGCGCCAGCAGCTTGGTAGTCGTAGCACGCGCAGATACGCAGTATTTT; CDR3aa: CASSLVVVARADTQYF
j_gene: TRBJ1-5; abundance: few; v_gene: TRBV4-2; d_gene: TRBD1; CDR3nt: TGTGCCAGCAGCCCAGAGGGACAGAGGAATCAGCCCCAGCATTTT; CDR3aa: CASSPEGQRNQPQHF
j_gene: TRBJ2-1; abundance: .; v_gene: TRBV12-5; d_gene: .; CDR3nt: TGTGCTAGTGGTTTAGGGGCCTCCTACAATGAGCAGTTCTTC; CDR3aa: CASGLGASYNEQFF
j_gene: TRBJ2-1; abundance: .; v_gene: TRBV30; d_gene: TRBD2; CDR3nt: TGTGCCTGTCGGGTAACGGTAGGCGGGAGCTCCTACAATGAGCAGTTCTTC; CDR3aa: CACRVTVGGSSYNEQFF
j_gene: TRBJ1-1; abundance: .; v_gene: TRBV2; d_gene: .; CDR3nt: TGTGCCAGCAGGAAACAGGGCTTGAACACTGAAGCTTTCTTT; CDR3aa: CASRKQGLNTEAFF
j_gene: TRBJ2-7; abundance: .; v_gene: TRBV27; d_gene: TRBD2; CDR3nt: TGTGCCAGCAGTTTGTCGAACACTGGGCCGGGACTAGCGGGGATTTGGGCCTACGAGCAGTACTTC; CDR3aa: CASSLSNTGPGLAGIWAYEQYF
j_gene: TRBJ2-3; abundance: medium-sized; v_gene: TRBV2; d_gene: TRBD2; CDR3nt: TGTGCCAGCAGACCGGGACTAGCGGGAGGGCCAGGGCCAGATACGCAGTATTTT; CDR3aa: CASRPGLAGGPGPDTQYF
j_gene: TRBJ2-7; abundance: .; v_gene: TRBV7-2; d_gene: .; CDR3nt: TGTGCCAGCAGCTTCGGAGCGGTCTCCTACGAGCAGTACTTC; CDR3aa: CASSFGAVSYEQYF
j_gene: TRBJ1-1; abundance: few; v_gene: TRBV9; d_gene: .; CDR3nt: TGTGCCAGCAGCGTGGGTCAGGAGAACACTGAAGCTTTCTTT; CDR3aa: CASSVGQENTEAFF
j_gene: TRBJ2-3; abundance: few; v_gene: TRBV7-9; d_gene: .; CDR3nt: TGTTCCAGCAGCATCGGGGGAGATACGCAGTATTTT; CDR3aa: CSSSIGGDTQYF
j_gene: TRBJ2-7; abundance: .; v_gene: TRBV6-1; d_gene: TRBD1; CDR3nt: TGTGCCAGCAGTGAATCAGCGATGGACAGGAATTACTACGAGCAGTACTTC; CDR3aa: CASSESAMDRNYYEQYF
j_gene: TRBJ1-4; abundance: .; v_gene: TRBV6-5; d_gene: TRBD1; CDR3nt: TGTGCCAGCAGTTACACAGGGGTTTCAACTAATGAAAAACTGTTTTTT; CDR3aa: CASSYTGVSTNEKLFF
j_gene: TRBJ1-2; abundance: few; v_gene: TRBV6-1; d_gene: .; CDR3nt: TGTGCCAGCAGTGCAGGCGGGGGGCCGAACTATGGCTACACCTTC; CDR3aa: CASSAGGGPNYGYTF
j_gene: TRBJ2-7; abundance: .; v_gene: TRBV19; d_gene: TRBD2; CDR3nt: TGTGCCAGTAGTCGAGCGGGAGCCACCAGCGAGCAGTACTTC; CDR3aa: CASSRAGATSEQYF
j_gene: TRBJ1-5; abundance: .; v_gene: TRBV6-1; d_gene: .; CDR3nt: TGTGCCAGCAGTGAATTGGGTGGGACTCATCAGCCCCAGCATTTT; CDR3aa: CASSELGGTHQPQHF
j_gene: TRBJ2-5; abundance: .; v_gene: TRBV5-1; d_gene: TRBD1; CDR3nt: TGCGCCAGCAGCCTCCCGACAGGGGTCGAGACCCAGTACTTC; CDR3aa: CASSLPTGVETQYF
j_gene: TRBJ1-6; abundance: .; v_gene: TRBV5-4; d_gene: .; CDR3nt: TGTGCCAGCAGCTCCGGACAGTCGTATAATTCACCCCTCCACTTT; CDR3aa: CASSSGQSYNSPLHF
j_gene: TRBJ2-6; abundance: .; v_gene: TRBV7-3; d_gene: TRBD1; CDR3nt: TGTGCCAGCAGCTTAAGAGGCCTAGTGGGGACAGGGAGCTCTGGGGCCAACGTCCTGACTTTC; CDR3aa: CASSLRGLVGTGSSGANVLTF
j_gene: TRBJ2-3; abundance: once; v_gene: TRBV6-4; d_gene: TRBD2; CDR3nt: TGTGCCAGCAGTAAATACGCCGGGACTAGCGTTTCAGATACGCAGTATTTT; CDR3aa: CASSKYAGTSVSDTQYF
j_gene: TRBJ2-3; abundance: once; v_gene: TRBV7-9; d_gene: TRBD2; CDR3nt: TGTTCCAGCAGCCCCCCCAGGGTAGCGGGTACAGATACGCAGTATTTT; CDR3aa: CSSSPPRVAGTDTQYF
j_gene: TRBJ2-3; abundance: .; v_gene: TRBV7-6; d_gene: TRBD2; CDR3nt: TGTGCCAGCAGCGCGCTGAGCGGGAGGGCGACAGATACGCAGTATTTT; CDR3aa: CASSALSGRATDTQYF
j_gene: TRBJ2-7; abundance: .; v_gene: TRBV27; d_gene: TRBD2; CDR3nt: TGTGCCAGCAGTCCCGGTTTGGGCGGGAGAGCCTACGAGCAGTACTTC; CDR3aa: CASSPGLGGRAYEQYF
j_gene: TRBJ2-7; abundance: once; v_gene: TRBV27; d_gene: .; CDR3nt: TGTGCCAGCAGACGGCGGGCGCCCTACGAGCAGTACTTC; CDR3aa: CASRRRAPYEQYF
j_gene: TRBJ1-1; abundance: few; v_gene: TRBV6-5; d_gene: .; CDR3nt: TGTGCCAGCAGATTTATAAGGGGTAGCACTGAAGCTTTCTTT; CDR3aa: CASRFIRGSTEAFF
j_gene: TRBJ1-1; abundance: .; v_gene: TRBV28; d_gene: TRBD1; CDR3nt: TGTGCCAGCAGGACAGGGGGTAAAGGGAGCACTGAAGCTTTCTTT; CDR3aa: CASRTGGKGSTEAFF
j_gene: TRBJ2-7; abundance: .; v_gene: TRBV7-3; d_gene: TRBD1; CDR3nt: TGTGCCAGCAGTCAAGACAGGGGGTACGAGCAGTACTTC; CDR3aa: CASSQDRGYEQYF
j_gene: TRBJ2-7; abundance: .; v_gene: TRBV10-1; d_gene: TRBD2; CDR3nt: TGCGCCAGCAGTGGTCCGGGGACTAGCGGGAGCTACGAGCAGTACTTC; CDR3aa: CASSGPGTSGSYEQYF
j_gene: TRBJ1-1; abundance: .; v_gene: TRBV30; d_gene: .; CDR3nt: TGTGCCTGGGGGCCTGCTGTCGGAGCTTTCTTT; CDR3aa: CAWGPAVGAFF
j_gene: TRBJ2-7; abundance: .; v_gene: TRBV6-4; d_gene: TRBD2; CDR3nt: TGTGCCAGCAGTGATAACAGCGGGGTCCCCTCCTACGAGCAGTACTTC; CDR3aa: CASSDNSGVPSYEQYF
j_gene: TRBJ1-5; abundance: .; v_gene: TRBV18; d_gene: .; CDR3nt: TGTGCCAGCTCACTGAGTGGGGGGGGGCATCAGCCCCAGCATTTT; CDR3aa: CASSLSGGGHQPQHF
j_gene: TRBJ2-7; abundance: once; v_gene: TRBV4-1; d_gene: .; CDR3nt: TGCGCCAGCAGCCATGGACTTTGGAGGAACGAGCAGTACTTC; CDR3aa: CASSHGLWRNEQYF
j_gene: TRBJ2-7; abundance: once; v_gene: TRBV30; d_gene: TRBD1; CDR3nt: TGTGCCTGGGACAGGGTGGGTTACGAGCAGTACTTC; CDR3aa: CAWDRVGYEQYF
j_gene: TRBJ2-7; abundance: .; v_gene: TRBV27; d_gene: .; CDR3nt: TGTGCCAGCAGTTTGAGTGGCTCCTACGAGCAGTACTTC; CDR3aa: CASSLSGSYEQYF
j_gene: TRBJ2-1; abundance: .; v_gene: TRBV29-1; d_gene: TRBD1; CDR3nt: TGCAGCGTTAACTGGGACAGAGATTACAATGAGCAGTTCTTC; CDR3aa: CSVNWDRDYNEQFF
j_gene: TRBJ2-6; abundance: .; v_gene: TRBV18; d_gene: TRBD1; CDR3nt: TGTGCCAGCTCAACCGGGACAGGGGATACTGGGGCCAACGGCCTGACTTTC; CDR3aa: CASSTGTGDTGANGLTF
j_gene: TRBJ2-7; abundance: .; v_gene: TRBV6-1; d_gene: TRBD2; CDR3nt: TGTGCCAGCAGGGAGGGACTAGCGGGGGATTACGAGCAGTACTTC; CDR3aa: CASREGLAGDYEQYF
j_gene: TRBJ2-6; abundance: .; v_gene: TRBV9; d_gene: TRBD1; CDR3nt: TGTGCCAGCAGCGCACGGACAGGGTCTAGCTCTGGGGCCAACGGCCTGACTTTC; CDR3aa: CASSARTGSSSGANGLTF
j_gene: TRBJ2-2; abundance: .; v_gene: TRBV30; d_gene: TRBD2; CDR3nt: TGTGCCTGGAGCGACGGGAGGACCGGGGAGCTGTTTTTT; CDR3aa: CAWSDGRTGELFF
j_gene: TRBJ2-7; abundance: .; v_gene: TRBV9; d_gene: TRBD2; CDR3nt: TGTGCCAGCAGCGTAGGAGGGACTAGCGGGAGAGTAGAGCAGTACTTC; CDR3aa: CASSVGGTSGRVEQYF
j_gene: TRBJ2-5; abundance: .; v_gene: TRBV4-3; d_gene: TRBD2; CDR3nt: TGCGCCAGCAGCCAAGTCTTAGCGGGAGGTACAGGGACCCAGTACTTC; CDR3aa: CASSQVLAGGTGTQYF
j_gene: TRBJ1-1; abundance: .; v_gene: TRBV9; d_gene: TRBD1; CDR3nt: TGTGCCAGCAGCGTAGGAGAGGGACAGGGGAGCATGGGGACTGAAGCTTTCTTT; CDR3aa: CASSVGEGQGSMGTEAFF
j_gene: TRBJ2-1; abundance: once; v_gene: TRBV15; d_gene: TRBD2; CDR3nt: TGTGCCACCAGCATACTAGCGGGAAACAATGAGCAGTTCTTC; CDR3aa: CATSILAGNNEQFF
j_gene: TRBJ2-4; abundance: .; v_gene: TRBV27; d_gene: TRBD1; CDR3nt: TGTGCCAGCAGTTTATCGTGGGGACAGGATGGGTACAAAAACATTCAGTACTTC; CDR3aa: CASSLSWGQDGYKNIQYF
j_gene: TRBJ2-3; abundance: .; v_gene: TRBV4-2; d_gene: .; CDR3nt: TGTGCCAGCAGCCAGGGCAGCCGCACAGATACGCAGTATTTT; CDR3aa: CASSQGSRTDTQYF
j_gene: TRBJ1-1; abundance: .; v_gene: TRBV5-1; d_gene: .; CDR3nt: TGCGCCAGCAGCCCAACCTTTGACGGGACTGAAGCTTTCTTT; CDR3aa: CASSPTFDGTEAFF